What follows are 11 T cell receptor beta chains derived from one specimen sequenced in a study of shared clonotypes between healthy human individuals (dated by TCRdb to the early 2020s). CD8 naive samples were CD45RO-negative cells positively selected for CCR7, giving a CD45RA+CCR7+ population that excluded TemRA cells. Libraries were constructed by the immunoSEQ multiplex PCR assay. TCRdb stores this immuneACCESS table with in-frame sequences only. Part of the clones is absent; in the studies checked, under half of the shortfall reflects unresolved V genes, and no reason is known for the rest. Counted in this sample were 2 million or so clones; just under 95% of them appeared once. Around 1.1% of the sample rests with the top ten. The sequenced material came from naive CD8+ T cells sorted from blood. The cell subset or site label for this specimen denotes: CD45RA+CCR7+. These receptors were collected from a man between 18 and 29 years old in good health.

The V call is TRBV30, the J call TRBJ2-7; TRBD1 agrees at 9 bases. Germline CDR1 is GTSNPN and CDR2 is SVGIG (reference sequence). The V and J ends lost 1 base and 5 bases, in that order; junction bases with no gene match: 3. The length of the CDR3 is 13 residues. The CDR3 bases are TGTGCCTGGAGTGCCGGGACAGGGAACGAGCAGTACTTC. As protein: CAWSAGTGNEQYF.

CDR3 region: CASSEAGAGWGNSPLHF. CDR3 coding DNA: TGTGCCAGCAGTGAAGCTGGCGCGGGCTGGGGTAATTCACCCCTCCACTTT. This chain uses TRBV2 with TRBJ1-6; D call uncertain. The CDR3 loop spans 17 amino acids. The germline gives CDR1 SNHLY, CDR2 FYNNEI. V lost 0 bases and J 6 bases, leaving 15 bases between the germline ends.

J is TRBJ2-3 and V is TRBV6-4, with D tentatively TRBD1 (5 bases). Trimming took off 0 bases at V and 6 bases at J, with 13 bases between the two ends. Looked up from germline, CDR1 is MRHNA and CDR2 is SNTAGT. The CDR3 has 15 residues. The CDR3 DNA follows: TGTGCCAGCAGTGACTCCGCCAGGGCCATCGATACGCAGTATTTT. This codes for CASSDSARAIDTQYF.

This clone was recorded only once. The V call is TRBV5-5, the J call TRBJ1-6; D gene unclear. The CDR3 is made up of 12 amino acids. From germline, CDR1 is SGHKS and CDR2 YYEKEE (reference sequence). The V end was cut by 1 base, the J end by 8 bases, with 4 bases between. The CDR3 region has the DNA TGTGCCAGCAGCTTGAATGATTCACCCCTCCACTTT. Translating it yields CASSLNDSPLHF.

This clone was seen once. CDR3 sequence: CAWSLTYEQYF. CDR3 DNA: TGTGCCTGGAGTCTGACCTACGAGCAGTACTTC. The rearrangement uses TRBV30 and TRBJ2-7; D gene ambiguous. V shed 2 bases and J shed 2 bases, with 4 bases lying between them. The CDR3 runs to 11 residues. In germline, CDR1 is GTSNPN, CDR2 SVGIG (reference sequence). The full variable domain, completed using reference TRBV30 and TRBJ2-7, is SQTIHQWPATLVQPVGSPLSLECTVEGTSNPNLYWYRQAAGRGLQLLFYSVGIGQISSEVPQNLSASRPQDRQFILSSKKLLLSDSGFYLCAWSLTYEQYFGPGTRLTVT.

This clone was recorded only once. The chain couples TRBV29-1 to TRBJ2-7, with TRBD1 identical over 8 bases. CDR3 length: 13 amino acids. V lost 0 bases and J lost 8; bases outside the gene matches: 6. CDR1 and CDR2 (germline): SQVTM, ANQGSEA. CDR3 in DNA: TGCAGCGTTGAAGATGCGGCAGGGGGCCAGCAGTACTTC. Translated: CSVEDAAGGQQYF.

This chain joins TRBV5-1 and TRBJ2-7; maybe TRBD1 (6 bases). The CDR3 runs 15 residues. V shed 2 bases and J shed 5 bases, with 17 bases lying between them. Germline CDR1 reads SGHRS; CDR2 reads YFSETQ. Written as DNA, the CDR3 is TGCGCCAGCAGCTTCAGTCCAGGGGCGGCGGACGAGCAGTACTTC. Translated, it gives CASSFSPGAADEQYF.

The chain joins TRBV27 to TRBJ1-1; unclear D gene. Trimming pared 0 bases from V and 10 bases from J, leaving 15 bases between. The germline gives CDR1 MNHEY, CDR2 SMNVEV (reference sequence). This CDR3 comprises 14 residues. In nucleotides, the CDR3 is TGTGCCAGCAGTTTATCAGTAGGGTGGGCTATAGCTTTCTTT. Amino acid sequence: CASSLSVGWAIAFF.

CDR3 DNA: TGTGCCAGCAGCTTGGTACGGGATAGCACAGATACGCAGTATTTT. This gives the protein CASSLVRDSTDTQYF. The rearrangement uses TRBV5-6 and TRBJ2-3, with TRBD2 as a possible D gene (5 bases). The germline V gene has CDR1 SGHDT and CDR2 YYEEEE. V gave up 0 bases and J gave up 0 bases, with 8 bases separating them. The CDR3 totals 15 residues.

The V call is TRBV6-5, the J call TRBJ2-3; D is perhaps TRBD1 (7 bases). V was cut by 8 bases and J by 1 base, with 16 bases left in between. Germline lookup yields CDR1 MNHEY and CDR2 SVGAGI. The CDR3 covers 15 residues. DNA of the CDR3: TGTGCCAGCCGAAAATCCAGGGGGGGCACAGATACGCAGTATTTT. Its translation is CASRKSRGGTDTQYF.

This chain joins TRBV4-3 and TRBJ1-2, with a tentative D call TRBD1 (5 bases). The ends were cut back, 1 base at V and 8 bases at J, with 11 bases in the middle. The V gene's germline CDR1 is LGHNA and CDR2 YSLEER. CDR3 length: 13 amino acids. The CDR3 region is CASSQVGGWGYTF. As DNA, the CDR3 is TGCGCCAGCAGCCAAGTCGGGGGATGGGGCTACACCTTC.